These T cell receptor beta chains were read from a single sample in a study of CXCR3 chemokines and chemotherapy response in bladder cancer. A single record per CDR3 protein comes from TCRdb applying MiXCR to the PCR reads. The sample shows 2,500 to 3,500 distinct CDR3 sequences, roughly a tenth of them seen only once. The sample was gathered from a patient whose treatment included neoadjuvant chemotherapy. The receptor source for this set is a human donor with bladder cancer that responded to neoadjuvant chemotherapy. Each CDR3 is given without its conserved first and last residue. The order of the fields is J gene, V gene, D gene, CDR3 protein. The D gene is left open where the match is weak.

>TRBJ2-3|TRBV20-1|TRBD1
SAISGTGTDTQY
>TRBJ2-7|TRBV10-3|TRBD2
AISGRDYPYEQY
>TRBJ2-7|TRBV12-3/TRBV12-4|-
ASRQGHIFPYEQY
>TRBJ1-6|TRBV6-1|TRBD1
ASSESTGTGGISLH
>TRBJ2-3|TRBV5-4|-
ASSASGNTQY
>TRBJ2-7|TRBV7-3|-
ASSTDGSYEQY
>TRBJ1-2|TRBV7-9|TRBD1
ASSGPGQGTYGYT
>TRBJ2-2|TRBV20-1|TRBD2
SANPLAGGAGELF
>TRBJ2-7|TRBV6-6|-
ASDGSVYYEQY
>TRBJ1-6|TRBV20-1|-
SAFLLRDSPLH
>TRBJ1-2|TRBV18|-
ASSPFRDYGYT
>TRBJ2-7|TRBV27|TRBD2
ASSFGTSGRAVYEQY
>TRBJ2-1|TRBV24-1|TRBD2
ATQEAGGYNEQF
>TRBJ2-7|TRBV28|TRBD1
ASKPGDSSHEQY
>TRBJ2-3|TRBV25-1|TRBD1
ASSEGTGMDTQY
>TRBJ2-1|TRBV24-1|-
ATSDLRRGGTNEQF
>TRBJ2-5|TRBV28|-
ASSLGGSIQETQY
>TRBJ2-5|TRBV18|-
ASSPLGETQY
>TRBJ2-3|TRBV14|TRBD1
ASSQEGQPTDTQY
>TRBJ1-6|TRBV6-2/TRBV6-3|TRBD1
ASTPTSGQGTSPLH
>TRBJ1-5|TRBV6-1|-
ASQGNSNQPQH
>TRBJ2-3|TRBV19|TRBD2
ASSGGRAPDTQY
>TRBJ1-5|TRBV19|-
ASSIYTQPQH